Listed below are T cell receptor beta chains from one sample, sequenced in a study of T cells in tuberculosis. Measured with immunoSEQ multiplex PCR; TCRdb has only the in-frame clones, and not every one. This sample has some 60,000 clones; 81% occur once, and the top ten carry about 13%. Sequences were obtained from CD1b-GMM tetramer-negative cells sorted from PBMCs. The source is an adult woman with latent tuberculosis. Each CDR3 is given with its conserved first and last residue. Each record gives: V gene, D gene, J gene, clone size, CDR3 DNA, CDR3 protein. A D gene is named only where the DNA matches it firmly. Size is omitted from some rows. Given values are once, few, many or a class for expanded clones.

>TRBV4-1|TRBD2|TRBJ2-7|-
TGCGCCAGCAGCCAAGCTGAGCGGGGGGTGCAGTACTTC
CASSQAERGVQYF
>TRBV11-2|-|TRBJ2-7|-
TGTGCCAGCAGCTCAGGGTCCTACGAGCAGTACTTC
CASSSGSYEQYF
>TRBV9|TRBD1|TRBJ1-2|-
TGTGCCAGCAGCTCCCTCCCCGGTTTTGGGACAGGGAAATACTATGGCTACACCTTC
CASSSLPGFGTGKYYGYTF
>TRBV7-2|TRBD2|TRBJ2-5|-
TGTGCCAGCAGCCGTTGGACTAGCGGGAGGGGGGAGGAGACCCAGTACTTC
CASSRWTSGRGEETQYF
>TRBV7-9|TRBD1|TRBJ1-5|-
TGTGCCAGCAGCTTGGGACAGGGTAATCAGCCCCAGCATTTT
CASSLGQGNQPQHF
>TRBV18|TRBD1|TRBJ1-5|few
TGTGCCAGCTCACCGACAGGGAGTGAGCCCCAGCATTTT
CASSPTGSEPQHF
>TRBV7-7|TRBD1|TRBJ2-1|-
TGTGCCAGCAGCCCTGACAGGGGAAATGAGCAGTTCTTC
CASSPDRGNEQFF
>TRBV12-5|TRBD1|TRBJ1-4|-
TGTGCTAGTGGAGCTGGGACAGCTACTTATGAAAAACTGTTTTTT
CASGAGTATYEKLFF
>TRBV15|-|TRBJ1-2|-
TGTGCCACCAGCAGAGATGTAATGGCAGCTAACTATGGCTACACCTTC
CATSRDVMAANYGYTF
>TRBV7-9|-|TRBJ1-1|-
TGTGCCAGCAGCTTAAGTCAGGGGCCAGGGAACACTGAAGCTTTCTTT
CASSLSQGPGNTEAFF
>TRBV28|TRBD2|TRBJ2-2|few
TGTGCCACCATAGCGGGAGTTTGGACCGGGGAGCTGTTTTTT
CATIAGVWTGELFF
>TRBV5-6|-|TRBJ1-5|few
TGTGCCAGCAGCCGGGGGTGGAATCAGCCCCAGCATTTT
CASSRGWNQPQHF
>TRBV6-1|-|TRBJ1-1|-
TGTGCCAGCAGTCCGGGGGGGAACACTGAAGCTTTCTTT
CASSPGGNTEAFF
>TRBV12-5|-|TRBJ1-3|-
TGTGCTAGTGGTTTGGTACAGTGGGGGCAGATCTCTGGAAACACCATATATTTT
CASGLVQWGQISGNTIYF
>TRBV7-7|-|TRBJ2-1|-
TGTGCCAGCAGCACCGGGGGTTACAATGAGCAGTTCTTC
CASSTGGYNEQFF
>TRBV19|TRBD1|TRBJ2-7|-
TGTGCCAGTAGTAGAGCTGGGACAGGGGGTTCCTACGAGCAGTACTTC
CASSRAGTGGSYEQYF
>TRBV18|-|TRBJ2-7|-
TGTGCCAGCTCACCAAAGGAGGGCGAGCAGTACTTC
CASSPKEGEQYF
>TRBV2|-|TRBJ1-6|-
TGTGCCAGCAGTCCACAGGGTGTCGGTAATTCACCCCTCCACTTT
CASSPQGVGNSPLHF
>TRBV7-6|-|TRBJ2-7|-
TGTGCCAGCAGCTTAAAGGGGGACTACGAGCAGTACTTC
CASSLKGDYEQYF
>TRBV6-6|-|TRBJ2-1|few
TGTGCCAGCAGGGGGGGTGGGAACAATGAGCAGTTCTTC
CASRGGGNNEQFF
>TRBV7-2|TRBD2|TRBJ2-5|-
TGTGCCAGCAGCTTAAACAGCGGGGGGATAGGGGAGACCCAGTACTTC
CASSLNSGGIGETQYF
>TRBV7-9|-|TRBJ2-3|-
TGTGCCAGCAGCACCCACAGGGTGGACACAGATACGCAGTATTTT
CASSTHRVDTDTQYF
>TRBV28|TRBD1|TRBJ2-1|-
TGTGCCAGCAGTCCGATGGGACAGGGGGCCAGTGAGCAGTTCTTC
CASSPMGQGASEQFF
>TRBV7-8|TRBD2|TRBJ2-1|-
TGTGCCAGCAGCTTATGGTCACTAGCGGGAGGGAAGAATGAGCAGTTCTTC
CASSLWSLAGGKNEQFF
>TRBV30|-|TRBJ1-1|-
TGTGCTTATCACCCCACAGGGACTGAAGCTTTCTTT
CAYHPTGTEAFF
>TRBV7-6|TRBD2|TRBJ2-3|-
TGTGCCAGCAGCTTAGTGGGAGCGGGGGGGCGAACAGATACGCAGTATTTT
CASSLVGAGGRTDTQYF
>TRBV6-1|TRBD1|TRBJ2-3|-
TGTGCCAGCAGTGAGATGACAGGGTACAGGGCAGATACGCAGTATTTT
CASSEMTGYRADTQYF
>TRBV28|TRBD1|TRBJ2-7|-
TGTGCCAGCAGTATAAACAGGGGTAAGGTTTCCTACGAGCAGTACTTC
CASSINRGKVSYEQYF
>TRBV7-2|-|TRBJ2-1|few
TGTGCCAGCAGCTTAACAGACAATGAGCAGTTCTTC
CASSLTDNEQFF
>TRBV19|TRBD1|TRBJ1-1|-
TGTGCCAGTAGTACGGACAGGGGTGGTGAAGCTTTCTTT
CASSTDRGGEAFF
>TRBV5-5|-|TRBJ1-5|-
TGTGCCAGCAGCTCTCACTTGGAGGGAATGATGGGCAATCAGCCCCAGCATTTT
CASSSHLEGMMGNQPQHF
>TRBV5-6|-|TRBJ1-1|-
TGTGCCAGCAGTTGGGGCCTCAACACTGAAGCTTTCTTT
CASSWGLNTEAFF
>TRBV14|-|TRBJ2-7|few
TGTGCCAGCAGCCAAGGAAAGCCGGGTCTCTACGAGCAGTACTTC
CASSQGKPGLYEQYF
>TRBV10-1|-|TRBJ1-1|-
TGCGCCAGCAGTGAGGGAGGGCGGAACACTGAAGCTTTCTTT
CASSEGGRNTEAFF
>TRBV28|TRBD2|TRBJ2-7|few
TGTGCCAGCAGACCCACTCCCGGGACTAGCGGGATGAAGTCCTACGAGCAGTACTTC
CASRPTPGTSGMKSYEQYF
>TRBV12-5|-|TRBJ2-1|-
TGTGCTAGTGGTTTGGAGAGGGTATACAATGAGCAGTTCTTC
CASGLERVYNEQFF
>TRBV11-2|TRBD1|TRBJ1-1|-
TGTGCCAGCAGCTTAAGGGGGCTTGGCACTGAAGCTTTCTTT
CASSLRGLGTEAFF
>TRBV5-7|-|TRBJ2-3|-
TGTGCCAGCAGCTTGGCTAATGACTCCCCAGCAGATACGCAGTATTTT
CASSLANDSPADTQYF
>TRBV28|-|TRBJ1-1|-
TGTGCCAGCTGGCTGAACACTGAAGCTTTCTTT
CASWLNTEAFF
>TRBV2|TRBD2|TRBJ2-3|once
TGTGCCAGCATCTACGGGGGGACAGATACGCAGTATTTT
CASIYGGTDTQYF
>TRBV7-9|-|TRBJ1-1|-
TGTGCCAGCAGCCCTTCACAGGGTAAAATCACTGAAGCTTTCTTT
CASSPSQGKITEAFF
>TRBV11-2|TRBD2|TRBJ2-1|-
TGTGCCAGCAGCCTCCGCTTAGCGGGAGGTTACAATGAGCAGTTCTTC
CASSLRLAGGYNEQFF